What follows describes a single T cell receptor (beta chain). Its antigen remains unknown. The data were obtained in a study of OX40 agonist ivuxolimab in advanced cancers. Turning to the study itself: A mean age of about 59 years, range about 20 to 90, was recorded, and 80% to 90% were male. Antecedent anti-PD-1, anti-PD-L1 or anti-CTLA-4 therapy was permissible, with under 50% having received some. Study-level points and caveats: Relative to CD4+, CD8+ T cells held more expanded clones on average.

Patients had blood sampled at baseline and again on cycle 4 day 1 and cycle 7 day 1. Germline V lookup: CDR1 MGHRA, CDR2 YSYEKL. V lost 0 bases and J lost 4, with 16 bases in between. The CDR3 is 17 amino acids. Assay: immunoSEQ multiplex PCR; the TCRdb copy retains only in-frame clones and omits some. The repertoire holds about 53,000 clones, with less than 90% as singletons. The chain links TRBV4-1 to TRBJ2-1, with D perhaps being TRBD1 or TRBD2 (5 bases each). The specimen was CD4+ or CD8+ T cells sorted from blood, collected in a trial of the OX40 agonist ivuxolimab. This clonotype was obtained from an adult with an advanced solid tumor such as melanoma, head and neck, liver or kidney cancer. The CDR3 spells CASSQDSQGPGYNEQFF. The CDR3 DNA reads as TGCGCCAGCAGCCAAGATAGCCAGGGACCGGGTTACAATGAGCAGTTCTTC.